A few counts support the clone carrying this T cell receptor beta chain. Its antigen is not known. This record comes from a study of post-analysis software for immune sequencing data. About the study: The disease courses covered relapsing-remitting, secondary progressive and progressive-relapsing multiple sclerosis.

Study-level findings and limits: Samples made in the same batch grouped tightly together by F measure. For normalized Chao1 diversity, multiple sclerosis patients scored significantly lower than controls did. About five TRBV segments, including TRBV5-6, TRBV5-1 and TRBV20-1, were more frequent in patients than controls.

The germline V gene encodes CDR1 PRHDT and CDR2 FYEKMQ (reference sequence). CDR3 length equals 16 residues. J lost 5 bases, V lost 2 bases, and 10 bases had no gene match. Unique molecular identifiers tagged the TCR beta cDNA libraries. Input amounts of roughly 1 to 10 million T cells were used. These gave roughly 0.5 million cDNA molecules, so each molecule approximated one T cell. TCRdb used MiXCR to reprocess the PCR reads, holding one entry per CDR3 protein. In the table there are around 770,000 distinct CDR3 sequences, around 45% of which are singletons. The sample consisted of blood. The receptor's source is a girl aged 5 to 17 with multiple sclerosis. This chain uses TRBV13 with TRBJ2-5, with 8 bases identical to TRBD2. The CDR3 loop reads CASSLTGLAARETQYF. CDR3 in DNA: TGTGCCAGCAGCTTAACAGGACTAGCCGCCAGGGAGACCCAGTACTTC.